Listed below are T cell receptor beta chains from one sample, sequenced in a study of T cells of healthy individuals. TCRdb re-called the 5' RACE reads through MiXCR, storing one row per CDR3 protein. The profile shows over 95,000 distinct CDR3 sequences, under 20% of them singletons. The origin of the receptors is a human donor in good health. Both conserved end residues are part of each CDR3. D genes are given only for firm matches. Clone size is stated in some rows and not others, as once, few, many or a class when expanded.

. TRBJ2-7 TRBV6-5 TRBD1 TGTGCCAGCAGTTACTCGAAGGCAGGGGGCTACCACGAGCAGTACTTC CASSYSKAGGYHEQYF
. TRBJ2-7 TRBV5-6 TRBD2 TGTGCCAGCAGCTTCGGGGGGACTACCTACGAGCAGTACTTC CASSFGGTTYEQYF
. TRBJ2-1 TRBV5-1 TRBD1 TGCGCCAGCTCAAACCGGGACAGGGGCGGCAATGAGCAGTTCTTC CASSNRDRGGNEQFF
many TRBJ2-2 TRBV12-3/TRBV12-4 . TGTGCCAGCAGTTTTCCCGGGGAGCTGTTTTTT CASSFPGELFF
once TRBJ2-2 TRBV6-5 TRBD1 TGTGCCAGCAGTTACCTCTCCCCGGGACAGGTTCCCGGGGAGCTGTTTTTT CASSYLSPGQVPGELFF
many TRBJ2-3 TRBV24-1 . TGTGCCATTGGAGGGCGTCTCACAGATACGCAGTATTTT CAIGGRLTDTQYF
. TRBJ2-1 TRBV4-1 . TGCGCCAGCAGCCAAGAGGAGGGACAGAGATACAATGAGCAGTTCTTC CASSQEEGQRYNEQFF
many TRBJ2-5 TRBV29-1 . TGCAGCGTCGCGAATACCCAAGAGACCCAGTACTTC CSVANTQETQYF
many TRBJ2-1 TRBV20-1 . TGCAGTGCTCCCGACTTTGCGAGCTCCTACAATGAGCAGTTCTTC CSAPDFASSYNEQFF
. TRBJ2-1 TRBV2 TRBD2 TGTGCCAGCAGCCCACTAGCGGGAGAGGGGAGGCGGTTCTTC CASSPLAGEGRRFF
few TRBJ2-3 TRBV29-1 TRBD1 TGCAGCGTGGTCGGGACAGGGGCTTCAGATACGCAGTATTTT CSVVGTGASDTQYF
few TRBJ1-1 TRBV28 . TGTGCCAGCAGGTCCTGGTGGGGGATTTCGAACACTGAAGCTTTCTTT CASRSWWGISNTEAFF
. TRBJ2-1 TRBV4-2 . TGTGCCAGCAGCCTTCCCGAGGAGCGGTTTAGCTCCTACAATGAGCAGTTCTTC CASSLPEERFSSYNEQFF
. TRBJ2-3 TRBV7-9 TRBD1 TGTGCCAGCAGCAATTCCCGGACAGGGCGCGTTGATACGCAGTATTTT CASSNSRTGRVDTQYF
few TRBJ2-5 TRBV4-1 . TGCGCCAGCAGCCAAAAGATCGGTAGGGACCCCCGTGGGACCCAGTACTTC CASSQKIGRDPRGTQYF
many TRBJ2-1 TRBV12-3/TRBV12-4 TRBD2 TGTGCCAGCAGCCCCGGGACTAGCGGGCCCAATGAGCAGTTCTTC CASSPGTSGPNEQFF
few TRBJ2-7 TRBV19 . TGTGCCACCAGAGGTATAGGGCACGAGCAGTACTTC CATRGIGHEQYF
many TRBJ2-6 TRBV28 . TGTGCCAGCAGTTTCGAACACTCTGGGGCCAACGTCCTGACTTTC CASSFEHSGANVLTF
many TRBJ1-2 TRBV29-1 . TGCAGCGTCACAGGAGGGGGGTATGGCTACACCTTC CSVTGGGYGYTF
many TRBJ2-3 TRBV4-3 . TGCGCCAGCAGCCAAGACGCCCTCCCGGAGGCAGATACGCAGTATTTT CASSQDALPEADTQYF
many TRBJ2-7 TRBV30 . TGTGCCTGGAGTGTACTCGGGGGTGGGGACGAGCAGTACTTC CAWSVLGGGDEQYF
many TRBJ1-1 TRBV20-1 . TGCAGTGCTAGAGTCCAGCCGAACACTGAAGCTTTCTTT CSARVQPNTEAFF
. TRBJ1-5 TRBV6-5 . TGTGCCAGCAGCCCTCAGGGTTTAGTCGATCAGCCCCAGCATTTT CASSPQGLVDQPQHF
many TRBJ2-1 TRBV20-1 TRBD2 TGCAGTGCCACTCTAGCGGGAGTCCCCAATGAGCAGTTCTTC CSATLAGVPNEQFF
. TRBJ2-1 TRBV4-1 TRBD1 TGCGCCAGCAGCCAGGGACAGGGTCTTTCCTACAATGAGCAGTTCTTC CASSQGQGLSYNEQFF
few TRBJ2-6 TRBV12-3/TRBV12-4 . TGTGCCAGCAGTTTAACAGGCGGTGGGGCCAACGTCCTGACTTTC CASSLTGGGANVLTF
. TRBJ1-4 TRBV20-1 . TGCAGTGCTAGAGGACGGGATGTTAGAGAAAAACTGTTTTTT CSARGRDVREKLFF
. TRBJ2-3 TRBV7-9 . TGTGCCAGCAGCTTAAGGGACTTCTCAGATACGCAGTATTTT CASSLRDFSDTQYF
few TRBJ2-7 TRBV5-4 . TGTGCCAGCAGCTTGGACTTAACCTACGAGCAGTACTTC CASSLDLTYEQYF
many TRBJ2-7 TRBV6-5 TRBD1 TGTGCCAGCAGTAGGGACAGCCGCCGGTACGAGCAGTACTTC CASSRDSRRYEQYF
many TRBJ1-3 TRBV12-3/TRBV12-4 . TGTGCCAGCAAAGAGGGCTTGAACACCATATATTTT CASKEGLNTIYF
few TRBJ2-6 TRBV27 TRBD1 TGTGCCAGCAGTTTATCGCAGGGACAGGGGGCACCTGGGGCCAACGTCCTGACTTTC CASSLSQGQGAPGANVLTF
. TRBJ1-2 TRBV6-1 TRBD1 TGTGCCAGCAGCGAGACAGGGGGTCGTGGCTACACCTTC CASSETGGRGYTF
few TRBJ2-6 TRBV6-2/TRBV6-3 . TGTGCCAGCAGCTGGGGCAGTAGGGCTGGGGGGGCCAACGTCCTGACTTTC CASSWGSRAGGANVLTF
. TRBJ2-5 TRBV7-2 . TGTGCCAGCAGTCGCGGACAGATGCAAGAGACCCAGTACTTC CASSRGQMQETQYF
. TRBJ1-5 TRBV9 . TGTGCCAGCAGCCCCTCGCCCGGACAGCCCCAGCATTTT CASSPSPGQPQHF
. TRBJ2-1 TRBV14 . TGTGCCAGCAGCCCCCAAGGGGGGGGGACTGAGCAGTTCTTC CASSPQGGGTEQFF
few TRBJ1-5 TRBV5-8 . TGTGCCAGCAGCTTAGCGGGGTTCCGAGCGCCCCAGCATTTT CASSLAGFRAPQHF
few TRBJ1-3 TRBV28 TRBD1 TGTGCCGGCAGATGGACAGGTCATGACACCATATATTTT CAGRWTGHDTIYF
. TRBJ1-3 TRBV7-2 . TGTGCCAGCAGCCCCAGTCCTCGGAACACCATATATTTT CASSPSPRNTIYF
few TRBJ1-2 TRBV30 . TGTGCCGGGGTCGCGCGGGCAGAGGGAAACTATGGCTACACCTTC CAGVARAEGNYGYTF
many TRBJ2-5 TRBV12-3/TRBV12-4 . TGTGCCAGCACCCTCCTAGGGGCAGAGACCCAGTACTTC CASTLLGAETQYF
. TRBJ1-1 TRBV18 . TGTGCCAGCTCACCGGAGAACACTGAAGCTTTCTTT CASSPENTEAFF
many TRBJ1-1 TRBV20-1 TRBD1 TGCAGTGCTAGAGGAGCGGGACAGGGGATCATGAACACTGAAGCTTTCTTT CSARGAGQGIMNTEAFF
few TRBJ2-2 TRBV24-1 TRBD1 TGTGCCACCAGTGATTTCACCGGGACAGGGTTCTCCGGGGAGCTGTTTTTT CATSDFTGTGFSGELFF
. TRBJ2-2 TRBV23-1 . TGCGCCAGCCCCCTCAAATCCGTTAGGGCCCTCCGGGACACGAACACCGGGGAGCTGTTTTTT CASPLKSVRALRDTNTGELFF
. TRBJ2-7 TRBV7-6 . TGTGCCAGCAGCCCCTTTAGCGGCACTTCCTACGAGCAGTACTTC CASSPFSGTSYEQYF
many TRBJ2-5 TRBV3-1 . TGTGCCAGCAGCCTTCGGATCGGGCAGGGGGGGACCCAGTACTTC CASSLRIGQGGTQYF
few TRBJ2-7 TRBV6-2/TRBV6-3 TRBD1 TGTGCCAGCAGTTCCCGGGACAGGGCGGCGCAGTACTTC CASSSRDRAAQYF
many TRBJ1-4 TRBV6-5 . TGTGCCAGCAGCCCATTACGGGAGGGAAAACTGTTTTTT CASSPLREGKLFF
many TRBJ2-1 TRBV6-2/TRBV6-3 . TGTGCCAGCACCTTCTTATCGGGGGCGGAGGAGTTCTTC CASTFLSGAEEFF
. TRBJ2-1 TRBV2 TRBD1 TGTGCCAGCAGTGGGACAGGGGGAGGATTGGGAGGATACAATGAGCAGTTCTTC CASSGTGGGLGGYNEQFF
many TRBJ2-2 TRBV2 TRBD1 TGTGCCAGCAAGGGACAGACCAACACCGGGGAGCTGTTTTTT CASKGQTNTGELFF